Below, 18 T cell receptor beta chains from the same sample are listed, as sequenced in a study of blood T cell repertoires in COVID-19 (dated by TCRdb to about 2020). Receptor libraries were prepared by the immunoSEQ multiplex PCR assay. TCRdb carries this immuneACCESS record with in-frame sequences only. Its versions omit some clonotypes, under half of them owing to an unresolved V gene in the studies checked, with the rest unexplained. Present in this sample are 110,000 to 150,000 clones, approximately 79% of which were seen just once. The ten largest make up 8.6% of the sample. The specimen was peripheral blood. These receptors were collected from a man aged 45-65 years with active or convalescent COVID-19.

The rearrangement uses TRBV29-1 and TRBJ2-7, with 8 nucleotides matching TRBD2. After removal of 4 bases from V and 7 bases from J, the junction contained 12 bases not matched to a gene. The CDR3 loop spans 14 amino acids. Looked up from germline, CDR1 is SQVTM and CDR2 is ANQGSEA. The CDR3 coding sequence is TGCAGCGTTGGAGAAACGGGCTCGGGGGGGGAGCAGTACTTC. Protein sequence: CSVGETGSGGEQYF.

The rearrangement links TRBV21-1 to TRBJ2-1; the table's D call TRBD1 went unverified against the DNA. TRBV21-1 is noted as a pseudogene. The CDR3 covers 15 residues. The DNA for the CDR3 is TGTGCCAGCACCCTCCGGGACAGGGTTTACAATGAGCAGTTCTTC. Protein product: CASTLRDRVYNEQFF.

This chain links TRBV6-7 with TRBJ2-1, with 8 bases lining up with TRBD2. TRBV6-7 is an open reading frame, and its role is uncertain. Germline trimming cut 7 bases from V and 5 bases from J; bases unmatched to any gene: 7. This CDR3 comprises 14 residues. The CDR3 sequence is CASTVAGTHNEQFF. Written as DNA, the CDR3 is TGTGCCAGCACCGTAGCGGGAACTCACAATGAGCAGTTCTTC.

This sequence joins TRBV27 and TRBJ2-3, with TRBD1 as a possible D gene (5 bases). The germline CDR1 and CDR2 sequences are MNHEY and SMNVEV (reference sequence). V lost 7 bases, J lost 2 bases, and 16 bases lay in between. This CDR3 is 15 amino acids long. CDR3 loop: CASNLQGINTDTQYF. DNA of the CDR3: TGTGCCAGCAACCTCCAGGGTATTAACACAGATACGCAGTATTTT.

This sequence joins TRBV5-1 and TRBJ2-6; D uncertain. The CDR3 length is 14 residues. V was clipped by 5 bases and J by 0 bases, with 6 bases between them. Germline V lookup: CDR1 SGHRS, CDR2 YFSETQ. The CDR3 loop reads CASSIPSGANVLTF. Written as DNA, the CDR3 is TGCGCCAGCAGTATCCCCTCTGGGGCCAACGTCCTGACTTTC.

This clone has only a few counts. The V and J genes are TRBV19 and TRBJ2-2; TRBD2 agrees at 10 bases. The CDR3 has 16 residues. Germline CDR1 and CDR2: LNHDA and SQIVND (reference sequence). V trimming: 5 bases; J trimming: 7 bases; junction bases outside the gene matches: 10. The CDR3 region is CASSRGSSGSVGELFF. CDR3 sequence (DNA): TGTGCCAGTAGTCGTGGGTCTAGCGGGAGTGTCGGGGAGCTGTTTTTT. The complete variable domain, with remaining parts taken from reference TRBV19 and TRBJ2-2, reads DGGITQSPKYLFRKEGQNVTLSCEQNLNHDAMYWYRQDPGQGLRLIYYSQIVNDFQKGDIAEGYSVSREKKESFPLTVTSAQKNPTAFYLCASSRGSSGSVGELFFGEGSRLTVL.

This chain uses TRBV10-3 with TRBJ1-6; TRBD1 matches 9 bases. With V trimmed by 4 bases and J by 7 bases, 5 bases remained unmatched. Germline loops: CDR1 ENHRY, CDR2 SYGVKD. This CDR3 spans 15 amino acids. This chain's CDR3 is CAISVDRGGNSPLHF. Here the CDR3 DNA reads TGTGCCATCAGTGTAGACAGGGGGGGCAATTCACCCCTCCACTTT.

This sequence joins TRBV28 and TRBJ1-6; D is possibly TRBD1 (6 bases). Germline V CDR1 and CDR2: MDHEN, SYDVKM. The ends were cut back, 3 bases at V and 8 bases at J, with 11 bases in the middle. The CDR3 is made up of 14 amino acids. CDR3: CASSFSRGHSPLHF. The CDR3 region has the DNA TGTGCCAGCAGTTTCAGCAGGGGTCATTCACCCCTCCACTTT.

The V gene is TRBV28, the J gene TRBJ2-1; D may be TRBD2 (5 bases). CDR1 and CDR2 from the germline V gene are MDHEN and SYDVKM. Trimming removed 5 bases at V and 4 bases at J, with 12 bases between. The CDR3 is 14 amino acids. For the CDR3, the DNA is TGTGCCAGCAGTCTCCCACTAGAATACAATGAGCAGTTCTTC. Amino acids: CASSLPLEYNEQFF.

The chain has TRBV18 and TRBJ1-2, with 9 positions matching TRBD1. After removal of 5 bases from V and 1 base from J, the junction contained 5 bases not matched to a gene. CDR1 is KGHSH and CDR2 is LQKENI in the germline V gene. The CDR3 length is 15 residues. Here the CDR3 DNA reads TGTGCCAGCTCATCCGGACAGGGGCGTAACTATGGCTACACCTTC. Translating it yields CASSSGQGRNYGYTF.

This clone was observed a single time. The V and J genes are TRBV19 and TRBJ2-3; tentative D call: TRBD2 (5 bases). The CDR3 runs to 15 residues. Trimming shortened V by 10 bases and J by 6 bases, and 23 bases separated the two germline ends. Per germline, CDR1 LNHDA and CDR2 SQIVND (reference sequence). CDR3 loop: CATPALEDSEDTQYF. The CDR3 coding sequence is TGTGCCACCCCTGCCCTGGAGGACTCCGAGGATACGCAGTATTTT.

The V gene is TRBV7-2, the J gene TRBJ2-5; D ambiguous. Trimming removed 5 bases at V and 7 bases at J, with 17 bases between. The V gene's germline CDR1 is SGHTA and CDR2 FQGNSA. There are 14 residues in the CDR3. This CDR3 is CASSKSGSPRTQYF. The CDR3 DNA reads TGTGCCAGCAGCAAATCCGGGTCCCCTCGGACCCAGTACTTC.

The chain recombines TRBV5-4 with TRBJ1-4; TRBD1 matches at 7 bases. The germline CDR1 and CDR2 sequences are SGHNT and YYREEE (reference sequence). CDR3 length equals 14 residues. Trimming cost V 5 bases and J 8 bases; bases outside gene matches: 9. CDR3 amino acids: CASSFGDSREKLFF. In DNA, the CDR3 is TGTGCCAGCAGTTTTGGGGACAGTCGCGAAAAACTGTTTTTT.

V usage is TRBV11-2 and J usage is TRBJ2-7; TRBD2 matches 10 bases. Germline lookup yields CDR1 SGHAT and CDR2 FQNNGV. Trimming at V came to 5 bases and at J to 7 bases, leaving 14 bases not matched to a gene. This CDR3 has 16 amino acids. In DNA form, the CDR3 reads TGTGCCAGCAGCCCATTTTCTAGCGGGAGAGGTTTAGAGCAGTACTTC. Translating it yields CASSPFSSGRGLEQYF. The variable domain in full, completed from reference TRBV11-2 and TRBJ2-7, reads EAGVAQSPRYKIIEKRQSVAFWCNPISGHATLYWYQQILGQGPKLLIQFQNNGVVDDSQLPKDRFSAERLKGVDSTLKIQPAKLEDSAVYLCASSPFSSGRGLEQYFGPGTRLTVT.

As regards this clone: The junction does not match germline at one end; this may be a read error. The chain recombines TRBV7-3 with TRBJ2-1; 7 bases are shared with TRBD2. CDR3 length: 13 amino acids. Germline V CDR1 and CDR2: SGHTA, FQGTGA. For the CDR3, the DNA is TGTGCCAGCAGCTACGGGGGGTCCTCTGAGCTGTTCTTC. Amino acids: CASSYGGSSELFF.

This clone was detected once. The chain joins TRBV3-1 (or the pseudogene TRBV3-2) to TRBJ2-2, with 7 bases fitting TRBD2. The CDR3 runs 17 residues. V was pared by 1 base and J by 3 bases, with 8 bases of the junction left unmatched. CDR1 is LGHDT, CDR2 YNNKEL, per germline (reference sequence). For the CDR3, the DNA is TGTGCCAGCAGCCAAGCGGGGCGGGAGTGGGACACCGGGGAGCTGTTTTTT. This codes for CASSQAGREWDTGELFF.

The chain has TRBV19 and TRBJ2-5; 8 positions agree with TRBD1. The CDR3 is 13 amino acids. CDR1 is LNHDA and CDR2 is SQIVND in the germline V gene (reference sequence). V shed 7 bases and J 5 bases; nucleotides not matched to a gene: 6. CDR3 amino acids: CASTAGGVETQYF. In nucleotides, the CDR3 is TGTGCCAGTACCGCAGGGGGCGTGGAGACCCAGTACTTC.

This clone was observed once. The CDR3 sequence: CASSPPDRARDEQYF. DNA for the CDR3: TGTGCCAGCAGCCCCCCCGACAGGGCGCGGGACGAGCAGTACTTC. V gene TRBV7-8 combines with J gene TRBJ2-7, with 7 bases identical to TRBD1. CDR3 length equals 15 residues. J lost 5 bases, V lost 5 bases, and 12 bases had no gene match. The V gene's germline CDR1 is SGHVS and CDR2 FQNEAQ.